Given below is one TCR beta chain in context. TCRdb's table, derived via immunoSEQ multiplex PCR, lists solely in-frame clones and lacks some. This sample has about 160,000 clones, with over 80% found just once. V was pared by 3 bases and J by 0 bases, with 8 bases of the junction left unmatched. CDR3 size: 16 residues. Germline V gene data show CDR1 as SGDLS and CDR2 as YYNGEE. This sample was included in a study of blood T cell repertoires in COVID-19. The gene calls are TRBV9 and TRBJ2-7; 8 positions agree with TRBD2. The origin of this receptor is a young man with COVID-19, enrolled during active disease. The sequenced material came from peripheral blood. CDR3 coding DNA: TGTGCCAGCAGCGCGGGGGGGGACTGGCTCTCCTACGAGCAGTACTTC. This encodes CASSAGGDWLSYEQYF.